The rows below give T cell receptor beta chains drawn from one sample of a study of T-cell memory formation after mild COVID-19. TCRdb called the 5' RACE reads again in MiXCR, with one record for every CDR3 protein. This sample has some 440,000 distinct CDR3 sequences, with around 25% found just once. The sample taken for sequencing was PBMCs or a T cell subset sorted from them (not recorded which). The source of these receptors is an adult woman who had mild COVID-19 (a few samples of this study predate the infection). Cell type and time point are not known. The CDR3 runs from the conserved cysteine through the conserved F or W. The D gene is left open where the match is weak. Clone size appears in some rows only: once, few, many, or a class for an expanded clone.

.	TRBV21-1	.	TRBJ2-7	TGTGCCAGCAGCAAAGACGGGCGGTCGGAGACAGACTCCTACGAGCAGTACTTC	CASSKDGRSETDSYEQYF
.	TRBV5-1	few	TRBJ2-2	TGCGCCAGCAGCTCGTATCGGGGGGCCCGGGAGCTGTTTTTT	CASSSYRGARELFF
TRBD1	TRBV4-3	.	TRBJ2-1	TGCGCCAGCAGCCAGGGGACAGGGGATGAGCAGTTCTTC	CASSQGTGDEQFF
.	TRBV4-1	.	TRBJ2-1	TGCGCCAGCAGCCAAGCGGGGGCCGAACTACGGGAGCAGTTCTTC	CASSQAGAELREQFF
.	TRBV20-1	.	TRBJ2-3	TGCAGTGCTAGTGGGCGGGGCTCTTGGGGGCAAGATACGCAGTATTTT	CSASGRGSWGQDTQYF
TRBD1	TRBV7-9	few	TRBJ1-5	TGTGCCAGCAGCTACCAACAGGGGGGGTCCTATGGCAATCAGCCCCAGCATTTT	CASSYQQGGSYGNQPQHF
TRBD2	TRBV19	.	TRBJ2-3	TGTGCCAGTAGTATAGGAGGTTTCGCGGGGGAGGATACGCAGTATTTT	CASSIGGFAGEDTQYF
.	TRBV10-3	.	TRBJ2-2	TGTGCCATCAGTGAGGCTGTAACCGGGGAGCTGTTTTTT	CAISEAVTGELFF
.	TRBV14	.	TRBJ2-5	TGTGCCAGCAGCCAGCCCACAGGGAGATTGGAGACCCAGTACTTC	CASSQPTGRLETQYF
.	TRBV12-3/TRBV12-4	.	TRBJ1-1	TGTGCCAGCAGATCAAGGACAGCCATGAACACTGAAGCTTTCTTT	CASRSRTAMNTEAFF
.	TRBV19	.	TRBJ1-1	TGTGCCAGTAGTCACAGGGATGATTTTGCTGAAGCTTTCTTT	CASSHRDDFAEAFF
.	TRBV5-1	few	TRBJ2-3	TGCGCCAGCCGCCATTCCACAGATACGCAGTATTTT	CASRHSTDTQYF
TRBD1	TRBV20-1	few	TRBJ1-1	TGCAGTGCTAGAGAAGGGGGCATTGAAGCTTTCTTT	CSAREGGIEAFF
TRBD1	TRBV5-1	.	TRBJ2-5	TGCGCCAGCAGCTTGGCCGACAGGGCAGACCAAGAGACCCAGTACTTC	CASSLADRADQETQYF
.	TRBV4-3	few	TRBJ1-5	TGCGCCAGCAGCCAAGAGATAAATAGCAATCAGCCCCAGCATTTT	CASSQEINSNQPQHF
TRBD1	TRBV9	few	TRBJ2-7	TGTGCCAGCAGCGTGGATTCGGGACAGTTTCTCGGCGAGCAGTACTTC	CASSVDSGQFLGEQYF
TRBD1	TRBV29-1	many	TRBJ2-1	TGCAGCGCCCGGACAGGGGAGTATGAGCAGTTCTTC	CSARTGEYEQFF
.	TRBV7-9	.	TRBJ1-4	TGTGCCAGCAGCTCCCGTTTAACGAATGAAAAACTGTTTTTT	CASSSRLTNEKLFF
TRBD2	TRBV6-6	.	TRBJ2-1	TGTGCCAGCCTGGGGGTCGGGGGGTATTACAATGAGCAGTTCTTC	CASLGVGGYYNEQFF
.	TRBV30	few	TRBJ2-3	TGTGCCTGGAGCGGGACTTTTCGCACAGATACGCAGTATTTT	CAWSGTFRTDTQYF
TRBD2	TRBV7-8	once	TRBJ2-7	TGTGCCAGCATCAAGACTAGCGGTGGACCGAGCTCCTACGAGCAGTACTTC	CASIKTSGGPSSYEQYF
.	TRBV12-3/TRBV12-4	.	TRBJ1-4	TGTGCCAGCAGTTTCAGCACCGGGCAGGGTGAAAAACTGTTTTTT	CASSFSTGQGEKLFF
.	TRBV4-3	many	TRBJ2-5	TGCGCCAGCAGCCAAGATCCGGGCCAGGCTAAGACCCAGTACTTC	CASSQDPGQAKTQYF
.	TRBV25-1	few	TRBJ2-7	TGTGCCAGCAGCCCCCTGTCGTCCTACGAGCAGTACTTC	CASSPLSSYEQYF
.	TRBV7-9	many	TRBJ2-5	TGTGCCAGCAGCTCCCCCCGGTTGGTACTCAAAGAGACCCAGTACTTC	CASSSPRLVLKETQYF
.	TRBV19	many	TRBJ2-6	TGTGCCACCCATCAGGGTTCTCCTGGGGCCAACGTCCTGACTTTC	CATHQGSPGANVLTF
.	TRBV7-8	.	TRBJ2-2	TGTGCCAGCAGCTTAGTGAGTCTAGACACCGGGGAGCTGTTTTTT	CASSLVSLDTGELFF
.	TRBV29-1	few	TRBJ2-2	TGCAGCGTTGGAGTCCTCGGGGAGCTGTTTTTT	CSVGVLGELFF
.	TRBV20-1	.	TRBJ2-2	TGCAGTGCTAGCGTTCCGGGGCATAACACCGGGGAGCTGTTTTTT	CSASVPGHNTGELFF
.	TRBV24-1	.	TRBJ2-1	TGTGCCACCAGTGATCTCGGAATGCCCGTCAATGAGCAGTTCTTC	CATSDLGMPVNEQFF
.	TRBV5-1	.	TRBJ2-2	TGCGCCAGCAGGACAGCACCGAACACCGGGGAGCTGTTTTTT	CASRTAPNTGELFF
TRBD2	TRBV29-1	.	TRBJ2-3	TGCAGCGTTGAAGCCCCACTAGCGGTCGACACAGATACGCAGTATTTT	CSVEAPLAVDTDTQYF
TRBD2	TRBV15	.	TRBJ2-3	TGTGCCACCAGCAGAGATGGGCTAGCGGGATGGTCAGATACGCAGTATTTT	CATSRDGLAGWSDTQYF
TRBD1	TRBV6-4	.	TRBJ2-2	TGTGCCAGCAGTGTACCCGACAGGGCGGCCGGGGAGCTGTTTTTT	CASSVPDRAAGELFF
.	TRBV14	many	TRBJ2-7	TGTGCCAGCAGCGATCATAACTTCTACGAGCAGTACTTC	CASSDHNFYEQYF
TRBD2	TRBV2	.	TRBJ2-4	TGTGCCAGCAGTAACCCGGGACTAGCGGGAGTTATGGGGGCCAAAAACATTCAGTACTTC	CASSNPGLAGVMGAKNIQYF
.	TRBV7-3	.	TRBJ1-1	TGTGCCACAGATTTCTCGACTGAAGCTTTCTTT	CATDFSTEAFF
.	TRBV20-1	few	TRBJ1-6	TGCAGTGCTATAAGGCATCGCTCCTATAATTCACCCCTCCACTTT	CSAIRHRSYNSPLHF
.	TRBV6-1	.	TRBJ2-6	TGTGCCAGCAGGAAGGACAGCCACTCTGGGGCCAACGTCCTGACTTTC	CASRKDSHSGANVLTF
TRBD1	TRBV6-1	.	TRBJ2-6	TGTGCCAGCAGTGCGACAGGGGTCTGGTCTGGGGCCAACGTCCTGACTTTC	CASSATGVWSGANVLTF
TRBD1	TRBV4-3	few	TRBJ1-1	TGCGCCAGCAGCCAACGGACAGGGGACACTGAAGCTTTCTTT	CASSQRTGDTEAFF
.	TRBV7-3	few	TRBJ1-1	TGTGCCAGCAGCCCCCGACCCCAAAGGGTGAACACTGAAGCTTTCTTT	CASSPRPQRVNTEAFF
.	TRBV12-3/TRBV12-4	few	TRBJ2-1	TGTGCCAGCAGTCCACCGGGACAGGGGACTAGCGTCGGAGACAATGAGCAGTTCTTC	CASSPPGQGTSVGDNEQFF
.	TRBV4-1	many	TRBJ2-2	TGCGCCAGCAGCCGACAGGTGGGGGACACCGGGGAGCTGTTTTTT	CASSRQVGDTGELFF
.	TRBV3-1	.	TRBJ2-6	TGTGCCAGCAGCCCCATAGCCTCTGGGGCCAACGTCCTGACTTTC	CASSPIASGANVLTF
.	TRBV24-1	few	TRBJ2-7	TGTGCCACCAGTGATTTAGAAGTAGCCTACGAGCAGTACTTC	CATSDLEVAYEQYF
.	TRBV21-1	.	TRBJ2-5	TGTGCCAGCAGCAGATATCAGCAACATCCAAAAGGAGAGACCCAGTACTTC	CASSRYQQHPKGETQYF
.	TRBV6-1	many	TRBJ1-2	TGTGCCAGCAGTTTCGCCCGCCGGGGACACTATGGCTACACCTTC	CASSFARRGHYGYTF
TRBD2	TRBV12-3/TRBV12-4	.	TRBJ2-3	TGTGCCAGCAGTTTGGAAGCGGGGACTTTGAATACGCAGTATTTT	CASSLEAGTLNTQYF
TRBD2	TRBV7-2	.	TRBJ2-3	TGTGCCAGCAGCCTCACCGGGGGGGAGGCGGCAGATACGCAGTATTTT	CASSLTGGEAADTQYF
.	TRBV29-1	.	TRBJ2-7	TGCAGCGTTGAAGAACTAGCCTACGAGCAGTACTTC	CSVEELAYEQYF